These 12 T cell receptor beta chains were sequenced from one sample in a study of T cells in Graves' hyperthyroidism and ophthalmopathy. TCR beta CDR3 region amplification was performed from RNA transcripts. Researchers ran a first-round RT-PCR on the TCR CDR3 using the HTBI primer set. From the multiplex PCR reads, TCRdb called clonotypes with MiXCR, one entry per CDR3 protein. The sample has some 740,000 distinct CDR3 sequences; 13% to 15% are singletons. Sequenced sample: blood. These receptors were obtained from a woman aged 18-35 years with Graves' hyperthyroidism.

The chain links TRBV25-1 to TRBJ2-1; no firm D call. CDR1 is MGHDK and CDR2 is SYGVNS in the germline V gene. The V end was cut by 2 bases, the J end by 5 bases, with 13 bases between. This CDR3 has 15 amino acids. This chain's CDR3 is CASSEVNSWDNEQFF. CDR3 bases: TGTGCCAGCAGTGAAGTCAACAGTTGGGACAATGAGCAGTTCTTC.

Ten or more counts support this clonotype. The chain has TRBV5-1 and TRBJ2-3; 8 nucleotides agree with TRBD2. Trimming took 1 base from V and 1 from J; bases not matched to a gene: 5. CDR1 and CDR2 from the germline V gene are SGHRS and YFSETQ. The CDR3 has 16 residues. The CDR3 reads CASSLRPAGGTDTQYF. As DNA, the CDR3 is TGCGCCAGCAGCTTGCGGCCAGCGGGAGGCACAGATACGCAGTATTTT.

This clonotype was seen repeatedly, ten times or more. V usage is TRBV15 and J usage is TRBJ1-1; perhaps TRBD1 as D (5 bases). The length of the CDR3 is 15 residues. CDR1 LNHNV and CDR2 YYDKDF come from the germline V gene (reference sequence). The V and J ends lost 0 bases and 5 bases respectively, with 13 bases between them. This chain's CDR3 is CATSRDIGRATEAFF. Written as DNA, the CDR3 is TGTGCCACCAGCAGAGATATTGGCAGGGCAACTGAAGCTTTCTTT.

The V call is TRBV19, the J call TRBJ2-1, with D possibly TRBD2 on 6 matching bases. The germline CDR1 and CDR2 sequences are LNHDA and SQIVND (reference sequence). CDR3 size: 15 residues. Trimming removed 8 bases at V and 0 bases at J, with 14 bases between. The CDR3 sequence is CASSLAVNSYNEQFF. DNA of the CDR3: TGTGCCAGTTCCTTAGCGGTCAACTCCTACAATGAGCAGTTCTTC.

The J gene is TRBJ1-1, the V gene TRBV29-1, with TRBD1 identical over 7 bases. Looked up from germline, CDR1 is SQVTM and CDR2 is ANQGSEA. The ends lost 0 bases at V and 5 bases at J; junction bases unmatched: 12. This CDR3 is built from 16 residues. The CDR3 is CSVEEGMTGRRTEAFF. The CDR3 coding sequence is TGCAGCGTTGAAGAGGGCATGACAGGGAGAAGGACTGAAGCTTTCTTT.

The chain recombines TRBV20-1 with TRBJ2-4; D is possibly TRBD2 (5 bases). The germline CDR1 and CDR2 sequences are DFQATT and SNEGSKA (reference sequence). V shed 3 bases and J shed 0 bases, with 18 bases lying between them. This CDR3 contains 17 residues. The CDR3 DNA reads as TGCAGTGCTAGGCCCACCGGACTTTCCCTAGCCAAAAACATTCAGTACTTC. This gives the protein CSARPTGLSLAKNIQYF.

This clonotype was counted many times. The chain has TRBV11-2 and TRBJ1-1; 8 bases match TRBD1. V shed 1 base and J 4 bases; nucleotides not matched to a gene: 11. The CDR3 totals 17 residues. The germline V gene encodes CDR1 SGHAT and CDR2 FQNNGV. Here the CDR3 reads CASSLVGFPDRVTEAFF. CDR3 coding DNA: TGTGCCAGCAGCTTAGTGGGCTTCCCGGACAGGGTCACTGAAGCTTTCTTT.

The CDR3 DNA follows: TGTGCCATCAGACAGGGGTCGAACACTGAAGCTTTCTTT. As protein: CAIRQGSNTEAFF. This chain joins TRBV10-3 and TRBJ1-1, with 7 bases matching TRBD1. The ends lost 6 bases at V and 1 base at J; junction bases unmatched: 2. There are 13 residues in the CDR3. Germline loops: CDR1 ENHRY, CDR2 SYGVKD.

The table lists this clonotype with a few counts. The chain is built from TRBV27 and TRBJ2-2; 8 bases match TRBD2. The germline V gene has CDR1 MNHEY and CDR2 SMNVEV (reference sequence). Trimming at V came to 5 bases and at J to 3 bases, leaving 8 bases not matched to a gene. The CDR3 runs to 16 residues. The CDR3 protein is CASSMEIAGYTGELFF. CDR3 in DNA: TGTGCCAGCAGTATGGAGATAGCGGGATACACCGGGGAGCTGTTTTTT.

V gene TRBV20-1 combines with J gene TRBJ2-1, with a tentative D call TRBD2 (5 bases). CDR3 length: 20 amino acids. The ends were cut back, 1 base at V and 5 bases at J, with 30 bases in the middle. Germline lookup yields CDR1 DFQATT and CDR2 SNEGSKA (reference sequence). CDR3 coding DNA: TGCAGTGCTAGAGGGTACCCAACGGCCGCCGCGCGCCTGACTAACAATGAGCAGTTCTTC. It codes for CSARGYPTAAARLTNNEQFF.

This clonotype has at least ten counts. The chain combines TRBV20-1 with TRBJ1-1; D might be TRBD1 (6 bases). The CDR3 runs to 11 residues. Germline V gene sequence: CDR1 DFQATT, CDR2 SNEGSKA (reference sequence). V was trimmed by 5 bases and J by 11 bases, leaving 15 bases between them. This chain's CDR3 is CSAGRDMKAFF. The CDR3 region has the DNA TGCAGTGCTGGCCGGGACATGAAGGCTTTCTTT.

This clonotype was picked up a small number of times. This rearrangement joins TRBV7-9 to TRBJ2-7, with D possibly matching TRBD2 (5 bases). With 1 base removed from V and 3 bases from J, the gap between germline ends came to 7 bases. Germline V CDR1 and CDR2: SEHNR, FQNEAQ (reference sequence). This CDR3 spans 13 amino acids. The DNA for the CDR3 is TGTGCCAGCAGCTTAGATAGCGTCTACGAGCAGTACTTC. Its translation is CASSLDSVYEQYF.